Listed here are 4 T cell receptor beta chains from one sample, sequenced in a study of cytomegalovirus exposure and HLA in healthy donors. The PCR contained 60 Vbeta and 13 Jbeta primers. Clones were read by immunoSEQ multiplex PCR, and TCRdb kept only the in-frame ones, dropping some. Of more than 95,000 clones in the sample, 64% are singletons; the top ten hold 3.2%. Sequenced sample: PBMCs. The receptors stem from a man aged 60 to 69 in good health and CMV-seronegative.

This clone was detected only a few times. The chain carries TRBV28 and TRBJ1-6; 7 nucleotides agree with TRBD1. CDR1 is MDHEN and CDR2 is SYDVKM in the germline V gene. The CDR3 runs 16 residues. Germline trimming cut 6 bases from V and 15 bases from J; bases unmatched to any gene: 20. CDR3 loop: CASSPSLGGGYANLHF. The CDR3 bases are TGTGCCAGCAGCCCATCTTTAGGAGGGGGCTACGCTAACCTCCACTTT. The full variable domain, in which reference TRBV28 and TRBJ1-6 provide the parts outside the CDR3, is DVKVTQSSRYLVKRTGEKVFLECVQDMDHENMFWYRQDPGLGLRLIYFSYDVKMKEKGDIPEGYSVSREKKERFSLILESASTNQTSMYLCASSPSLGGGYANLHFGNGTRLTVT.

The chain links TRBV11-2 to TRBJ2-7; 10 bases map to TRBD2. The germline V gene has CDR1 SGHAT and CDR2 FQNNGV. This CDR3 is 15 amino acids long. After removal of 5 bases from V and 1 base from J, the junction contained 5 bases not matched to a gene. The CDR3 reads CASSKGLAESYEQYF. CDR3 sequence (DNA): TGTGCCAGCAGCAAAGGACTAGCGGAGTCCTACGAGCAGTACTTC.

The chain is built from TRBV19 and TRBJ1-2; 8 bases fit TRBD1. Germline assignment: CDR1 LNHDA and CDR2 SQIVND (reference sequence). This CDR3 contains 16 residues. Trimming cost V 6 bases and J 1 base; bases outside gene matches: 10. CDR3 DNA: TGTGCCAGTAGCCTCGGGACAGGAGAAGATAACTATGGCTACACCTTC. This gives the protein CASSLGTGEDNYGYTF.

J is TRBJ2-1 and V is TRBV19; the match to TRBD1 covers 7 bases. CDR3 size: 17 residues. Losses at the gene ends were 4 bases for V and 4 bases for J; bases not matched to a gene: 13. Germline loops: CDR1 LNHDA, CDR2 SQIVND (reference sequence). The DNA for the CDR3 is TGTGCCAGTAGTACCCAAACAGGGGCGGACTCTTACAATGAGCAGTTCTTC. Translation gives CASSTQTGADSYNEQFF.